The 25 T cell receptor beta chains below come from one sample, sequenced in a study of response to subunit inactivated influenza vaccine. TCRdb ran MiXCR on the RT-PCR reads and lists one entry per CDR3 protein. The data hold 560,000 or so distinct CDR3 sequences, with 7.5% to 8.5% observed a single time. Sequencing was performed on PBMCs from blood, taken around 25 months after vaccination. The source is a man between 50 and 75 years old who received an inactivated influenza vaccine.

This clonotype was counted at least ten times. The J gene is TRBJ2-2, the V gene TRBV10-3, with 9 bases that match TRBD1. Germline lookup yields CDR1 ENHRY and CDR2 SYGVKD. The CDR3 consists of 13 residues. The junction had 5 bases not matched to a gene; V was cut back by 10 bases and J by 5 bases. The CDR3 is CATSQGATGELFF. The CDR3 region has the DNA TGTGCCACCTCACAGGGGGCTACCGGGGAGCTGTTTTTT.

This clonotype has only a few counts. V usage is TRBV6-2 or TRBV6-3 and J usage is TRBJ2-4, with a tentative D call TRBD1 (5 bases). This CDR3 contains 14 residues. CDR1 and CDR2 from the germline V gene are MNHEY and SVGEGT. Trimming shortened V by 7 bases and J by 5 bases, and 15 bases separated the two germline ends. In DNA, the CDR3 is TGTGCCAGCACTGAACGACAGATTCAAAACATTCAGTACTTC. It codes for CASTERQIQNIQYF.

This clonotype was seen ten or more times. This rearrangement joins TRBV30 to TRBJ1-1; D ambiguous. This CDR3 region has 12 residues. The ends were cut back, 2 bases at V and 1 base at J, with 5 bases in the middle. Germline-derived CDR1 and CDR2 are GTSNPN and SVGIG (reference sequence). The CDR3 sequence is CAWSTPNTEAFF. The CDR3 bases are TGTGCCTGGAGTACCCCGAACACTGAAGCTTTCTTT.

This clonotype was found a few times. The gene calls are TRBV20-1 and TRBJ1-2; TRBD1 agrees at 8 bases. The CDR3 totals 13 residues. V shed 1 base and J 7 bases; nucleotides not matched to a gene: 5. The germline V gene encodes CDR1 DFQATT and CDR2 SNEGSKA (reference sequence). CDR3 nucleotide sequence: TGCAGTGCTAGAGCCCGGACAGGGTCTGGCTACACCTTC. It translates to CSARARTGSGYTF.

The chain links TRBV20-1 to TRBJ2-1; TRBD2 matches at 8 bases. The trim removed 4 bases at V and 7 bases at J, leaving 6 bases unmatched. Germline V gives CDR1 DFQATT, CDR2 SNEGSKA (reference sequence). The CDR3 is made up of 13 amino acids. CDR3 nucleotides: TGCAGTGCTACCTGGACTAGCAAGAATGAGCAGTTCTTC. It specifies CSATWTSKNEQFF.

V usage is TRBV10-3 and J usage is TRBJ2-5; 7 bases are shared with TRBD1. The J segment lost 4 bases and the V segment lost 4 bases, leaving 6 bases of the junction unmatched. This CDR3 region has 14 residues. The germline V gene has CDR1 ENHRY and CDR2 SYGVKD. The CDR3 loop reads CAISATSGGETQYF. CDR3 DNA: TGTGCCATCAGTGCCACCTCAGGGGGAGAGACCCAGTACTTC.

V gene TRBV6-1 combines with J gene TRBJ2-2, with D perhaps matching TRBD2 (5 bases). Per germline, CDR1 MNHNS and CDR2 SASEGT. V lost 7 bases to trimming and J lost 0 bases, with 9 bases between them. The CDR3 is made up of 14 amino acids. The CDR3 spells CASTGGPNTGELFF. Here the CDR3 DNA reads TGTGCCAGCACGGGCGGGCCGAACACCGGGGAGCTGTTTTTT.

CDR3 sequence: CASIPLPTGRGDTQYF. The CDR3 nucleotides read TGCGCCAGCATCCCGCTCCCGACAGGGAGAGGAGATACGCAGTATTTT. The chain joins TRBV5-1 to TRBJ2-3, with 7 bases that match TRBD1. Germline CDR1 SGHRS, CDR2 YFSETQ. The trim removed 6 bases at V and 5 bases at J, leaving 15 bases unmatched. The CDR3 loop spans 16 amino acids.

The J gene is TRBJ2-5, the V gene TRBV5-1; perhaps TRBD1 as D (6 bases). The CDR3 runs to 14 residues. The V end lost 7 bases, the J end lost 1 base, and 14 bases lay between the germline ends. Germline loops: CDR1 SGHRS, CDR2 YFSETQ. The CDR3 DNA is TGCGCCAGCCGTACAGGGTCGAGCCAAGAGACCCAGTACTTC. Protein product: CASRTGSSQETQYF.

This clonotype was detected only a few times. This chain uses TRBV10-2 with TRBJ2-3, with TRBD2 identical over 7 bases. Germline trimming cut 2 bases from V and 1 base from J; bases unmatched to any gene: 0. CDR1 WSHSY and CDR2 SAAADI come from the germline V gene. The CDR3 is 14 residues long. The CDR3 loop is CASSERGGTDTQYF. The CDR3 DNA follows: TGCGCCAGCAGTGAGCGGGGGGGCACAGATACGCAGTATTTT.

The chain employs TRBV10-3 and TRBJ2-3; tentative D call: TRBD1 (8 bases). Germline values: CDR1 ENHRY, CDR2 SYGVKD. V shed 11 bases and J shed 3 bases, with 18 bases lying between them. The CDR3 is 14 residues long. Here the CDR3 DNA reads TGTGCCGAAGGACAGGGAGGGAGGACAGATACGCAGTATTTT. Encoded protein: CAEGQGGRTDTQYF.

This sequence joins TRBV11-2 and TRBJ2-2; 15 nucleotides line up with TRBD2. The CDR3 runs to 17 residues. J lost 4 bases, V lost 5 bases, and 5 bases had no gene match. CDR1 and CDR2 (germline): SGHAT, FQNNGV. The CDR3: CASSPRTSGRATGELFF. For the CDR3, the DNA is TGTGCCAGCAGCCCCCGGACTAGCGGGAGGGCCACCGGGGAGCTGTTTTTT.

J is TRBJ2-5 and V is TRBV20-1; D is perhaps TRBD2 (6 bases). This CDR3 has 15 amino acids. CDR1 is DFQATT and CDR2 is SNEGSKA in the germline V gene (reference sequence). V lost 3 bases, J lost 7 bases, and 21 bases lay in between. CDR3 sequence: CSASRDSTSRGTQYF. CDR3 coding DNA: TGCAGTGCTAGCCGGGACTCCACAAGCCGGGGGACCCAGTACTTC.

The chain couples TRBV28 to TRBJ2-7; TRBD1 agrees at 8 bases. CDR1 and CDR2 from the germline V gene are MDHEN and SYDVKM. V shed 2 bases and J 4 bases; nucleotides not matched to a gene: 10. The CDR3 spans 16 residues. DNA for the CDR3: TGTGCCAGCAGTTTAAGGCGGACAGGGATTGGTTACGAGCAGTACTTC. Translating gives CASSLRRTGIGYEQYF.

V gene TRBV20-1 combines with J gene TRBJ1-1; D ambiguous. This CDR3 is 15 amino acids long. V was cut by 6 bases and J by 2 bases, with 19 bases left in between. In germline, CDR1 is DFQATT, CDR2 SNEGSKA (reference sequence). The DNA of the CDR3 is TGCAGTGCCCCCCAGGCGGCAGGCTTTAACACTGAAGCTTTCTTT. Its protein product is CSAPQAAGFNTEAFF.

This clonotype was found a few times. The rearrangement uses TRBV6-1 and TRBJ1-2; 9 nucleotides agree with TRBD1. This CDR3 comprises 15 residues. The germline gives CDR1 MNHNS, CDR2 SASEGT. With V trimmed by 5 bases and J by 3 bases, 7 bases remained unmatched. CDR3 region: CASSNTGGSDYGYTF. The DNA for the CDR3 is TGTGCCAGCAGTAATACAGGGGGCAGCGACTATGGCTACACCTTC.

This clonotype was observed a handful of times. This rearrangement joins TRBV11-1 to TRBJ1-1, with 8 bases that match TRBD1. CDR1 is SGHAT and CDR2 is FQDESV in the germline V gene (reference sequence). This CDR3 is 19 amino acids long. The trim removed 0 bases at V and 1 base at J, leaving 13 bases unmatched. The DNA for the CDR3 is TGTGCCAGCAGCTTAGCTTTGGTCAGGGGGCTTCGTGAGAACACTGAAGCTTTCTTT. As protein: CASSLALVRGLRENTEAFF.

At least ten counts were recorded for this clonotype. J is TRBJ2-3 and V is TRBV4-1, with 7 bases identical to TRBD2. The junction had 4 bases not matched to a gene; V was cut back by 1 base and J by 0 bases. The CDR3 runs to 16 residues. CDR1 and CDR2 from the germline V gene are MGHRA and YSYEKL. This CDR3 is CASSQAPSGSTDTQYF. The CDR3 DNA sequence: TGCGCCAGCAGCCAAGCTCCTAGCGGAAGCACAGATACGCAGTATTTT.

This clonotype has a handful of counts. CDR3 sequence (DNA): TGCGCCAGCAGCTTGAACCTCCGACTAGCGGGCCAAGAGACCCAGTACTTC. It specifies CASSLNLRLAGQETQYF. The gene calls are TRBV5-1 and TRBJ2-5; 10 positions match TRBD2. Germline CDR1 and CDR2: SGHRS and YFSETQ. V lost 1 base, J lost 1 base, and 7 bases stayed unmatched. The CDR3 runs to 17 residues. Full variable domain (missing parts from reference TRBV5-1 and TRBJ2-5): KAGVTQTPRYLIKTRGQQVTLSCSPISGHRSVSWYQQTPGQGLQFLFEYFSETQRNKGNFPGRFSGRQFSNSRSEMNVSTLELGDSALYLCASSLNLRLAGQETQYFGPGTRLLVL.

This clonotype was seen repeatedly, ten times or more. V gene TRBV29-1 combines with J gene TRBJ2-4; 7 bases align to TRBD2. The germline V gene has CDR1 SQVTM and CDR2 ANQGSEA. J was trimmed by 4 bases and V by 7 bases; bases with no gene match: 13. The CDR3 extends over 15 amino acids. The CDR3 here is CSGGVLAGVKNIQYF. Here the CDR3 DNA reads TGCAGCGGGGGGGTTCTCGCGGGAGTGAAAAACATTCAGTACTTC.

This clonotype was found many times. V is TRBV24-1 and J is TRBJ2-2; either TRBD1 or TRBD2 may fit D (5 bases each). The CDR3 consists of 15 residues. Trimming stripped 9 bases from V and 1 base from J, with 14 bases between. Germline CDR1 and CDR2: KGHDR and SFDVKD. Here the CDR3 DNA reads TGTGCCACCGGATGGGGGACCGAGAACACCGGGGAGCTGTTTTTT. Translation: CATGWGTENTGELFF.

The DNA for the CDR3 is TGCAGTGCTAGCATGGCGGGTACTCCACAAGAGACCCAGTACTTC. Its protein is CSASMAGTPQETQYF. The chain couples TRBV20-1 to TRBJ2-5; possibly TRBD2 for D (5 bases). CDR1 is DFQATT and CDR2 is SNEGSKA in the germline V gene (reference sequence). Between the trimmed V and J ends, which lost 3 bases and 2 bases, there was a span of 16 bases. The CDR3 is 15 residues long.

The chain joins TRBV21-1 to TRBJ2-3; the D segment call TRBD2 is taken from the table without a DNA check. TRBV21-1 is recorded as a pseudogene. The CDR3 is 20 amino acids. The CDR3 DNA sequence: TGTGCCAGCAGCAAAAGTCTCCACTCGACTAGCGGGGGGGCAAGAGATACGCAGTATTTT. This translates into CASSKSLHSTSGGARDTQYF.

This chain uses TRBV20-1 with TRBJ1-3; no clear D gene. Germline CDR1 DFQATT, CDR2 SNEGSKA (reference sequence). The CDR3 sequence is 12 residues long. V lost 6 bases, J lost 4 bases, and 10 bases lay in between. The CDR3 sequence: CSAGPGGNTIYF. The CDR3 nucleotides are TGCAGTGCCGGCCCGGGGGGAAACACCATATATTTT.

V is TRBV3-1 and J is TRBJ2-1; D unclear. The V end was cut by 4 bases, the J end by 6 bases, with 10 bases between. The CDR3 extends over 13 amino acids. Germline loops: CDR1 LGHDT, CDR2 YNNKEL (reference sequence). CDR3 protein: CASSRDLRNEQFF. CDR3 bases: TGTGCCAGCAGCCGAGATCTTCGCAATGAGCAGTTCTTC.